The 13 T cell receptor beta chains below come from one sample, sequenced in a study of shared clonotypes between healthy human individuals. Method: immunoSEQ multiplex PCR; TCRdb's copy keeps in-frame clones and lacks some. The sample has about 1 million clones, around 78% seen once; the top ten hold about 0.52%. The sample was memory CD4+ T cells from PBMCs. Subset defined: CD45RA-negative fraction. These receptors originate from a man aged 18 to 30 in good health. Some clones in this sample may be carry-over from other donors' samples.

The CDR3 DNA follows: TGTGCCTGGGACAGGGGCTTGGTCACAGATACGCAGTATTTT. It yields the protein CAWDRGLVTDTQYF. The genes are TRBV30 and TRBJ2-3; 8 bases match TRBD1. Germline V lookup: CDR1 GTSNPN, CDR2 SVGIG (reference sequence). Unmatched junction bases numbered 6, after V lost 5 bases and J lost 2 bases. The CDR3 has 14 amino acids.

CDR3 DNA sequence: TGTGCCACAAGCCCAGGGGTTTACAGCTACGAGCAGTACTTC. Translation gives CATSPGVYSYEQYF. The chain combines TRBV10-3 with TRBJ2-7; perhaps TRBD1 as D (6 bases). The CDR3 extends over 14 amino acids. The V gene's germline CDR1 is ENHRY and CDR2 SYGVKD. V lost 10 bases, J lost 3 bases, and 19 bases lay in between.

The V and J genes are TRBV30 and TRBJ1-3; a weak D match, TRBD1 (6 bases). CDR1 and CDR2 from the germline V gene are GTSNPN and SVGIG (reference sequence). This CDR3 region has 18 residues. V lost 2 bases and J 0 bases, leaving 20 bases between the germline ends. CDR3 residues: CAWSYGGAPRVSGNTIYF. The CDR3 DNA is TGTGCCTGGAGTTACGGGGGGGCTCCTCGGGTCTCTGGAAACACCATATATTTT.

In the case of this clone: A read error may produce the germline difference seen at one junction end. V and J are TRBV6-6 and TRBJ1-3; D is unresolved. The CDR3 runs 14 residues. Germline V lookup: CDR1 MNHNY, CDR2 SVGAGI (reference sequence). The CDR3 region is CATRRDFSGTTIYF. The CDR3 region has the DNA TGTGCCACCAGACGGGATTTCTCTGGAACCACCATATATTTT.

This chain connects TRBV19 to TRBJ2-7, with D maybe TRBD1 (5 bases). The CDR3 covers 14 residues. Germline loops: CDR1 LNHDA, CDR2 SQIVND (reference sequence). Trimming took 10 bases from V and 0 from J, leaving 16 bases between them. The CDR3 region has the DNA TGTGCCACCCAACGGCAGGGCAGCTCCTACGAGCAGTACTTC. Encoded protein: CATQRQGSSYEQYF.

This rearrangement joins TRBV9 to TRBJ2-6; perhaps TRBD1 as D (6 bases). CDR1 is SGDLS and CDR2 is YYNGEE in the germline V gene. V lost 3 bases and J 3 bases, leaving 16 bases between the germline ends. This CDR3 is 17 amino acids long. CDR3 sequence (DNA): TGTGCCAGCAGCGCCCACAGGGAGCTCCTTGGGGCCAACGTCCTGACTTTC. Protein: CASSAHRELLGANVLTF.

The genes are TRBV28 and TRBJ2-5; tentative D call: TRBD1 (6 bases). Looked up from germline, CDR1 is MDHEN and CDR2 is SYDVKM. The CDR3 has 12 residues. V dropped 6 bases and J dropped 2 bases, with 7 bases sitting between them. The CDR3 region has the DNA TGTGCCAGCAGGGGGGCGCAAGAGACCCAGTACTTC. Encoded protein: CASRGAQETQYF.

Points on this clone: This CDR3 is also generated by other DNA sequences in the sample. The V and J genes are TRBV7-9 and TRBJ2-7; the D is unclear. From germline, CDR1 is SEHNR and CDR2 FQNEAQ (reference sequence). This CDR3 comprises 12 residues. The V end was cut by 2 bases, the J end by 0 bases, with 2 bases between. CDR3 DNA sequence: TGTGCCAGCAGCTTAACCTCCTACGAGCAGTACTTC. Translation gives CASSLTSYEQYF.

This clone was counted a single time. The chain carries TRBV5-1 and TRBJ2-3; a weak D match, TRBD1 (6 bases). Germline CDR1 SGHRS, CDR2 YFSETQ. The V end lost 3 bases, the J end lost 0 bases, and 14 bases lay between the germline ends. CDR3 length equals 16 residues. DNA of the CDR3: TGCGCCAGCAGCTCCAGGCGGACAGCTAGCACAGATACGCAGTATTTT. As protein: CASSSRRTASTDTQYF.

The chain combines TRBV7-3 with TRBJ2-7; 12 bases fit TRBD2. Germline V gives CDR1 SGHTA, CDR2 FQGTGA. The CDR3 totals 15 residues. The J segment lost 3 bases and the V segment lost 10 bases, leaving 10 bases of the junction unmatched. Here the CDR3 DNA reads TGTGCCACTAAGAGGACTAGCGGGATAGACTACGAGCAGTACTTC. This gives the protein CATKRTSGIDYEQYF.

This chain uses TRBV10-2 with TRBJ2-1; the D gene is possibly TRBD2 (6 bases). CDR1 WSHSY and CDR2 SAAADI come from the germline V gene. The CDR3 extends over 13 amino acids. V lost 6 bases to trimming and J lost 5 bases, with 11 bases between them. The chain's CDR3 is CASRGTLNNEQFF. CDR3 in DNA: TGCGCCAGCAGGGGGACTTTAAACAATGAGCAGTTCTTC.

J is TRBJ2-7 and V is TRBV5-1, with 7 bases fitting TRBD1. CDR3 length equals 16 residues. Germline assignment: CDR1 SGHRS and CDR2 YFSETQ. With 3 bases clipped from V and 4 bases from J, the junction kept 13 bases outside the gene matches. CDR3 coding DNA: TGCGCCAGCAGCTCGAATAGGGGGCAGCCCTCGTACGAGCAGTACTTC. Encoded protein: CASSSNRGQPSYEQYF.

The chain links TRBV7-3 to TRBJ2-2, with TRBD1 matching 7 bases. The CDR3 runs 15 residues. Germline V lookup: CDR1 SGHTA, CDR2 FQGTGA. V shed 4 bases, J shed 4 bases, and the junction held 6 bases outside the gene matches. CDR3 sequence: CASSSATGPTGELFF. The CDR3 DNA reads as TGTGCCAGCAGCTCAGCGACAGGGCCCACCGGGGAGCTGTTTTTT.